Listed here are 19 T cell receptor beta chains from one sample, sequenced in a study of read filtering for tumor transcriptome and immune sequencing. From 400 to 450 ng of RNA, a library with molecular barcoded alpha/delta and beta/gamma adaptors was made. TCRdb re-derived calls from the reads in MiXCR, one entry per CDR3 protein. The sample yields about 130,000 distinct CDR3 sequences, approximately 13% seen once. The sequenced material came from a population of CD138-negative cells sorted from bone marrow. The receptors derive from a donor aged 40 or older with multiple myeloma.

Of note for this clonotype: Germline is not matched at one junction end, which may reflect a read error. The chain joins TRBV28 to TRBJ2-3; 9 bases are a match to TRBD2. The CDR3 extends over 16 amino acids. CDR1 and CDR2 from the germline V gene are MDHEN and SYDVKM. This CDR3 reads CASSRIAGVVTDMQYF. As DNA, the CDR3 is TGTGCCAGCAGCCGAATAGCGGGAGTGGTCACAGATATGCAGTATTTT.

In this sample, this clonotype turned up many times. This chain uses TRBV7-2 with TRBJ2-1; TRBD1 matches 11 bases. The CDR3 is 17 residues long. V shed 5 bases, J shed 3 bases, and the junction held 9 bases outside the gene matches. Germline values: CDR1 SGHTA, CDR2 FQGNSA. Here the CDR3 reads CASSPLQGTGGYNEQFF. The CDR3 nucleotides read TGTGCCAGCAGCCCGTTACAAGGGACAGGGGGCTACAATGAGCAGTTCTTC. Filled out from reference TRBV7-2 and TRBJ2-1, the complete variable domain reads GAGVSQSPSNKVTEKGKDVELRCDPISGHTALYWYRQSLGQGLEFLIYFQGNSAPDKSGLPSDRFSAERTGGSVSTLTIQRTQQEDSAVYLCASSPLQGTGGYNEQFFGPGTRLTVL.

This clonotype showed up just a few times. The chain combines TRBV20-1 with TRBJ2-5; 10 bases are shared with TRBD2. The germline V gene has CDR1 DFQATT and CDR2 SNEGSKA (reference sequence). The junction had 9 bases not matched to a gene; V was cut back by 0 bases and J by 5 bases. The CDR3 extends over 16 amino acids. CDR3 DNA sequence: TGCAGTGCTAGAGATCAAGCGGGAGGGCCCGGGGAGACCCAGTACTTC. It yields the protein CSARDQAGGPGETQYF.

This clonotype was seen more than once but under ten times. This may stem from a read error, because a much larger clone lies one nucleotide away. This CDR3 is CASSFGLNSGTDTQYF. CDR3 bases: TGTGCCAGCAGCTTCGGACTAAACTCAGGCACAGATACGCAGTATTTT. This rearrangement joins TRBV7-9 to TRBJ2-3, with D perhaps TRBD2 (6 bases). The V end lost 3 bases, the J end lost 1 base, and 14 bases lay between the germline ends. The germline V gene has CDR1 SEHNR and CDR2 FQNEAQ (reference sequence). This CDR3 has 16 amino acids. Full variable domain (missing parts from reference TRBV7-9 and TRBJ2-3): DTGVSQNPRHKITKRGQNVTFRCDPISEHNRLYWYRQTLGQGPEFLTYFQNEAQLEKSRLLSDRFSAERPKGSFSTLEIQRTEQGDSAMYLCASSFGLNSGTDTQYFGPGTRLTVL.

This clonotype was seen repeatedly, ten times or more. The rearrangement joins TRBV7-9 to TRBJ2-2, with TRBD1 identical over 8 bases. Losses at the gene ends were 3 bases for V and 8 bases for J; bases not matched to a gene: 2. This CDR3 spans 13 amino acids. CDR1 is SEHNR, CDR2 FQNEAQ, per germline (reference sequence). CDR3 bases: TGTGCCAGCAGCTTCGGACAGGGTGGGGAGCTGTTTTTT. Translated: CASSFGQGGELFF.

Ten or more counts support this clonotype. The chain carries TRBV7-9 and TRBJ2-5; the match to TRBD2 covers 8 bases. The germline V gene encodes CDR1 SEHNR and CDR2 FQNEAQ (reference sequence). J gave up 2 bases and V 3 bases, and 11 bases lay outside the gene matches. This CDR3 is built from 17 residues. CDR3 region: CASSFGAGGSLQETQYF. DNA for the CDR3: TGTGCCAGCAGCTTCGGCGCGGGAGGTTCCTTACAAGAGACCCAGTACTTC.

This clonotype occurred a few times. The junction and the germline gene differ at one end; a read error may be behind it. The genes are TRBV9 and TRBJ1-1, with D possibly being TRBD1 (6 bases). The CDR3 runs 15 residues. From germline, CDR1 is SGDLS and CDR2 YYNGEE. The CDR3 region is CVSSVEWGANTEAFF. The DNA of the CDR3 is TGTGTCAGCAGCGTAGAGTGGGGGGCGAACACTGAAGCTTTCTTT.

The chain recombines TRBV5-1 with TRBJ2-7; 7 nucleotides agree with TRBD1. This CDR3 comprises 12 residues. Looked up from germline, CDR1 is SGHRS and CDR2 is YFSETQ. Unmatched junction bases numbered 2, after V lost 7 bases and J lost 1 base. The CDR3 here is CASGDSSYEQYF. DNA of the CDR3: TGCGCCAGCGGGGACAGTTCCTACGAGCAGTACTTC.

This clonotype has at least ten counts. The genes are TRBV6-2 or TRBV6-3 and TRBJ2-1; TRBD2 aligns across 9 bases. Trimming at V came to 2 bases and at J to 7 bases, leaving 9 bases not matched to a gene. The CDR3 is 16 amino acids. CDR1 is MNHEY and CDR2 is SVGEGT in the germline V gene. The CDR3 spells CASSYPGGRASNEQFF. The CDR3 coding sequence is TGTGCCAGCAGTTACCCGGGCGGGAGGGCCTCAAATGAGCAGTTCTTC.

This clonotype was recorded at least ten times. The chain links TRBV29-1 to TRBJ2-3, with 8 bases lining up with TRBD1. Trimming cost V 1 base and J 3 bases; bases outside gene matches: 3. The CDR3 is made up of 14 amino acids. Germline CDR1 reads SQVTM; CDR2 reads ANQGSEA. The CDR3 DNA sequence: TGCAGCGTTGAAGTCAGGGGGCAAACAGATACGCAGTATTTT. Its translation: CSVEVRGQTDTQYF.

This clonotype was counted at least ten times. The chain recombines TRBV18 with TRBJ2-5; unclear D gene. The germline V and J ends were trimmed by 2 bases and 2 bases, with 6 bases remaining between them. The CDR3 has 13 residues. The germline gives CDR1 KGHSH, CDR2 LQKENI. The chain's CDR3 is CASSPGEQETQYF. DNA of the CDR3: TGTGCCAGCTCACCAGGGGAACAAGAGACCCAGTACTTC.

This clonotype has a count of ten or more. The genes are TRBV6-6 and TRBJ2-1, with 10 positions matching TRBD2. V lost 2 bases, J lost 7 bases, and 2 bases stayed unmatched. Germline assignment: CDR1 MNHNY and CDR2 SVGAGI (reference sequence). The CDR3 sequence is 14 residues long. The CDR3 region has the DNA TGTGCCAGCAGTTACGAGGGACTAGCGAATGAGCAGTTCTTC. Its translation is CASSYEGLANEQFF.

The chain uses TRBV6-2 or TRBV6-3 and TRBJ2-2; either TRBD1 or TRBD2 may fit D (5 bases each). Germline V lookup: CDR1 MNHEY, CDR2 SVGEGT. The CDR3 length is 15 residues. The V end was cut by 2 bases, the J end by 4 bases, with 11 bases between. The CDR3 nucleotides read TGTGCCAGCAGTTACCTTGGGGGTGGCACCGGGGAGCTGTTTTTT. Translating it yields CASSYLGGGTGELFF.

Ten or more counts support this clonotype. CDR3 region: CASSQGSREGHEQYF. CDR3 in DNA: TGCGCCAGCAGCCAAGGGAGCAGGGAAGGACACGAGCAGTACTTC. The chain has TRBV4-3 and TRBJ2-7; a possible D gene is TRBD1 (5 bases). This CDR3 region has 15 residues. The ends were cut back, 1 base at V and 5 bases at J, with 15 bases in the middle. Germline V gene sequence: CDR1 LGHNA, CDR2 YSLEER.

The chain recombines TRBV27 with TRBJ2-2, with unresolved D. The CDR3 spans 14 residues. V was trimmed by 6 bases and J by 3 bases, leaving 11 bases between them. Per germline, CDR1 MNHEY and CDR2 SMNVEV (reference sequence). DNA for the CDR3: TGTGCCAGCAGCCTCCTGACGGACACCGGGGAGCTGTTTTTT. The encoded protein is CASSLLTDTGELFF.

This clonotype has at least ten counts. V gene TRBV12-5 combines with J gene TRBJ1-5; D possibly corresponds to TRBD1 (6 bases). From germline, CDR1 is LGHNT and CDR2 FRNRAP. CDR3 length: 14 amino acids. V lost 5 bases and J lost 0, with 8 bases in between. The CDR3 is CASGLGGSNQPQHF. The CDR3 DNA follows: TGTGCTAGTGGTCTAGGGGGTAGCAATCAGCCCCAGCATTTT.

This clonotype was seen repeatedly, ten times or more. This chain links TRBV20-1 with TRBJ1-2, with 7 bases fitting TRBD1. The CDR3 is 12 amino acids. CDR1 is DFQATT, CDR2 SNEGSKA, per germline (reference sequence). The DNA of the CDR3 is TGCAGGGGGGGACAGTCTAACTATGGCTACACCTTC. As protein: CRGGQSNYGYTF.

This clonotype was found many times. This chain joins TRBV13 and TRBJ2-1, with TRBD2 matching 7 bases. The CDR3 consists of 17 residues. V was clipped by 1 base and J by 0 bases; unmatched bases: 6. CDR1 and CDR2 from the germline V gene are PRHDT and FYEKMQ (reference sequence). Here the CDR3 reads CASSLEGSGFSYNEQFF. CDR3 nucleotide sequence: TGTGCCAGCAGCTTAGAGGGTAGCGGGTTCTCCTACAATGAGCAGTTCTTC.

Many counts were recorded for this clonotype. V is TRBV25-1 and J is TRBJ2-1; TRBD2 matches 11 bases. CDR1 is MGHDK, CDR2 SYGVNS, per germline. Trimming cost V 8 bases and J 0 bases; bases outside gene matches: 12. The CDR3 consists of 18 residues. The CDR3 region is CASANSGTSGSSYNEQFF. The DNA of the CDR3 is TGTGCCAGCGCTAACTCCGGGACTAGCGGCAGCTCCTACAATGAGCAGTTCTTC.